Reported below is one TCR beta chain. The junction had 4 bases not matched to a gene; V was cut back by 5 bases and J by 3 bases. The CDR3 is made up of 15 amino acids. In germline, CDR1 is SGHTA, CDR2 FQGTGA. The data belong to a study of blood T cell repertoires in COVID-19. On the study more broadly: From T cells, B-cell-depleted T cells, or PBMCs came the material, which was cDNA or gDNA.

In Seattle, patients joined the study during active infection and were tracked longitudinally. The assay was immunoSEQ multiplex PCR, and TCRdb's table has in-frame clones only and misses some. The repertoire holds 200,000 or so clones, with about 88% as singletons. The sample was peripheral blood. This receptor was taken from a man aged 50-59 years with COVID-19, enrolled during active disease. The chain links TRBV7-3 to TRBJ2-2; TRBD1 aligns across 9 bases. The CDR3 region has the DNA TGTGCCAGCAGCGTGGGACAGGGACACACCGGGGAGCTGTTTTTT. Translation: CASSVGQGHTGELFF.